The 17 T cell receptor beta chains given below trace back to one sample, sequenced in a study of OX40 agonist ivuxolimab in advanced cancers. Libraries came from the immunoSEQ multiplex PCR assay. In TCRdb, the immuneACCESS table is reduced to in-frame sequences with V and J assigned. These tables do not hold every clone; where another copy was compared, an unresolved V gene accounts for under half, and the others remain unexplained. This sample lists around 35,000 clones; over 80% were detected once. In total, the top ten clones hold 33% of the sample. Source: CD4+ or CD8+ T cells sorted from blood, taken in a trial of the OX40 agonist ivuxolimab. These receptors were taken from an adult with an advanced solid tumor such as melanoma, head and neck, liver or kidney cancer.

V usage is TRBV27 and J usage is TRBJ2-7; perhaps TRBD1 as D (6 bases). CDR3 length: 15 residues. Germline V lookup: CDR1 MNHEY, CDR2 SMNVEV (reference sequence). Trimming removed 5 bases at V and 4 bases at J, with 18 bases between. CDR3 in amino acids: CASSAPGQGIYEQYF. In DNA, the CDR3 is TGTGCCAGCAGTGCCCCAGGGCAGGGGATTTACGAGCAGTACTTC.

The rearrangement uses TRBV4-2 and TRBJ1-2, with D possibly being TRBD1 (5 bases). The CDR3 is made up of 14 amino acids. The germline V gene encodes CDR1 LGHNA and CDR2 YNFKEQ. The germline V and J ends were trimmed by 4 bases and 8 bases, with 17 bases remaining between them. CDR3 in amino acids: CASSPSTQGRGYTF. In nucleotides, the CDR3 is TGTGCCAGCAGCCCGAGTACCCAGGGAAGAGGCTACACCTTC.

This clone was seen once. This chain uses TRBV19 with TRBJ2-3, with D unclear. This CDR3 region has 12 residues. Trimming left V 3 bases short and J 11 bases short, with 12 bases between. Germline V gene data show CDR1 as LNHDA and CDR2 as SQIVND (reference sequence). CDR3 coding DNA: TGTGCCAGTAGTATGGGCCTATCGGGGCAGTATTTT. This translates into CASSMGLSGQYF.

V and J are TRBV13 and TRBJ1-1; the D gene is possibly TRBD1 (5 bases). From germline, CDR1 is PRHDT and CDR2 FYEKMQ (reference sequence). The CDR3 spans 14 residues. Between the trimmed V and J ends, which lost 3 bases and 3 bases, there was a span of 11 bases. The DNA for the CDR3 is TGTGCCAGCAGCTTGAGGGGCGGCGACACTGAAGCTTTCTTT. This translates into CASSLRGGDTEAFF.

This clone was seen a single time. The chain recombines TRBV19 with TRBJ2-1; D possibly corresponds to TRBD1 (6 bases). The CDR3 has 14 amino acids. The V end lost 8 bases, the J end lost 7 bases, and 18 bases lay between the germline ends. Germline CDR1 and CDR2: LNHDA and SQIVND (reference sequence). CDR3: CASQTGTTLNEQFF. The CDR3 DNA sequence: TGTGCCAGTCAAACCGGGACAACACTAAATGAGCAGTTCTTC.

The chain recombines TRBV9 with TRBJ2-3; 8 positions agree with TRBD2. This CDR3 spans 15 amino acids. Germline V CDR1 and CDR2: SGDLS, YYNGEE. V dropped 3 bases and J dropped 6; count of bases not matched to a gene: 9. The CDR3 bases are TGTGCCAGCAGCGATTACGCGGGAGGAGCGGATACGCAGTATTTT. Amino acid sequence: CASSDYAGGADTQYF.

The chain has TRBV15 and TRBJ1-5, with TRBD1 as a possible D gene (6 bases). Trimming took off 4 bases at V and 0 bases at J, with 10 bases between the two ends. From germline, CDR1 is LNHNV and CDR2 YYDKDF (reference sequence). This CDR3 has 15 residues. CDR3 DNA: TGTGCCACCAGCATAACAGGGTATAGCAATCAGCCCCAGCATTTT. Protein product: CATSITGYSNQPQHF.

This clone was observed a single time. The chain couples TRBV5-1 to TRBJ2-3, with 13 bases identical to TRBD2. With V trimmed by 2 bases and J by 4 bases, 4 bases remained unmatched. This CDR3 contains 16 residues. Germline values: CDR1 SGHRS, CDR2 YFSETQ. This CDR3 reads CASSLTSGRAADTQYF. The CDR3 bases are TGCGCCAGCAGCTTAACTAGCGGGAGGGCCGCAGATACGCAGTATTTT.

The chain uses TRBV4-1 and TRBJ1-4; no clear D gene. V was trimmed by 1 base and J by 8 bases, leaving 8 bases between them. CDR3 size: 13 residues. Per germline, CDR1 MGHRA and CDR2 YSYEKL. In DNA, the CDR3 is TGCGCCAGCAGCCAAGTGGAAGGGGAAAAACTGTTTTTT. It translates to CASSQVEGEKLFF.

Only one count was recorded for this clone. J is TRBJ2-5 and V is TRBV9; unclear D gene. V lost 0 bases, J lost 1 base, and 4 bases lay in between. The CDR3 totals 13 residues. CDR1 and CDR2 (germline): SGDLS, YYNGEE. The DNA of the CDR3 is TGTGCCAGCAGCGTAGTGCCCCAAGAGACCCAGTACTTC. Translating it yields CASSVVPQETQYF.

The chain recombines TRBV19 with TRBJ2-7, with a tentative D call TRBD2 (6 bases). This CDR3 is built from 17 residues. Germline CDR1 and CDR2: LNHDA and SQIVND (reference sequence). Trimming stripped 5 bases from V and 0 bases from J, with 20 bases between. The CDR3 DNA is TGTGCCAGTAGTCCTCTGGGTAGCGGAACGAGCTCCTACGAGCAGTACTTC. Encoded protein: CASSPLGSGTSSYEQYF.

V gene TRBV6-5 combines with J gene TRBJ1-2; D is undetermined. The V and J ends lost 0 bases and 6 bases respectively, with 8 bases between them. The CDR3 sequence is 13 residues long. The germline CDR1 and CDR2 sequences are MNHEY and SVGAGI. CDR3: CASSYSSWDGYTF. DNA of the CDR3: TGTGCCAGCAGTTACTCTAGTTGGGATGGCTACACCTTC.

This chain joins TRBV4-1 and TRBJ2-7; 8 bases align to TRBD2. Looked up from germline, CDR1 is MGHRA and CDR2 is YSYEKL. V trimming: 4 bases; J trimming: 2 bases; junction bases outside the gene matches: 10. This CDR3 spans 16 amino acids. The CDR3 nucleotides read TGCGCCAGCAGCCCGGGTGTAGGAGCGGGGGCCTACGAGCAGTACTTC. Protein: CASSPGVGAGAYEQYF.

The chain has TRBV13 and TRBJ2-3; perhaps TRBD2 as D (6 bases). This CDR3 contains 16 residues. The germline V gene has CDR1 PRHDT and CDR2 FYEKMQ (reference sequence). V lost 5 bases and J lost 6, with 21 bases in between. Here the CDR3 DNA reads TGTGCCAGCAGCCGCTTTGGGGAGGAGGGCCACGATACGCAGTATTTT. Protein sequence: CASSRFGEEGHDTQYF.

V usage is TRBV5-1 and J usage is TRBJ2-1; 10 nucleotides align to TRBD1. The CDR3 is 15 amino acids. Germline V lookup: CDR1 SGHRS, CDR2 YFSETQ. V was clipped by 5 bases and J by 3 bases; unmatched bases: 5. CDR3 in amino acids: CASRGQGSIYNEQFF. In DNA, the CDR3 is TGCGCCAGCAGGGGACAGGGGTCGATCTACAATGAGCAGTTCTTC. Based on the CDR3 plus reference TRBV5-1 and TRBJ2-1, the full variable domain is KAGVTQTPRYLIKTRGQQVTLSCSPISGHRSVSWYQQTPGQGLQFLFEYFSETQRNKGNFPGRFSGRQFSNSRSEMNVSTLELGDSALYLCASRGQGSIYNEQFFGPGTRLTVL.

This sequence joins TRBV27 and TRBJ2-7, with 7 bases identical to TRBD2. V lost 2 bases, J lost 3 bases, and 4 bases stayed unmatched. The germline gives CDR1 MNHEY, CDR2 SMNVEV (reference sequence). The CDR3 length is 14 residues. The CDR3 protein is CASSLRGRIYEQYF. CDR3 nucleotide sequence: TGTGCCAGCAGTTTACGCGGGAGAATCTACGAGCAGTACTTC.

The chain is built from TRBV6-1 and TRBJ1-1, with a tentative D call TRBD1 (6 bases). V was cut by 6 bases and J by 2 bases, with 10 bases left in between. From germline, CDR1 is MNHNS and CDR2 SASEGT. This CDR3 has 13 residues. CDR3 residues: CASRVTGNTEAFF. DNA of the CDR3: TGTGCCAGCAGGGTGACAGGTAACACTGAAGCTTTCTTT.